These 28 T cell receptor beta chains were sequenced from one sample in a study of CD8+ T cells in alopecia areata. RNA extraction and reverse transcription yielded cDNA as sequencing template. This table comes from immunoSEQ multiplex PCR, and its TCRdb copy is limited to in-frame clones, with some not included. The data contain 100,000 to 150,000 clones, almost 50% of them singletons. Sequencing was performed on CD8+ T cells sorted from blood, taken at week 0. These receptors all stem from a human donor with alopecia areata.

The chain combines TRBV7-2 with TRBJ2-7; 8 bases line up with TRBD1. Per germline, CDR1 SGHTA and CDR2 FQGNSA. This CDR3 spans 13 amino acids. V trimming: 5 bases; J trimming: 2 bases; junction bases outside the gene matches: 2. The CDR3 DNA reads as TGTGCCAGCAGCCCGACAGGGGCCTACGAGCAGTACTTC. Its translation: CASSPTGAYEQYF.

This clone has more than one count but fewer than ten. The CDR3 spells CSVEGTGLNYGYTF. The CDR3 nucleotides read TGCAGCGTTGAGGGCACAGGGCTAAACTATGGCTACACCTTC. The rearrangement uses TRBV29-1 and TRBJ1-2; a weak D match, TRBD1 (6 bases). Trimming removed 3 bases from V and 2 bases from J, with 13 bases in between. The germline V gene encodes CDR1 SQVTM and CDR2 ANQGSEA. The length of the CDR3 is 14 residues.

This chain's CDR3 is CSVRTGQDYGYTF. DNA for the CDR3: TGCAGCGTCCGGACAGGCCAGGACTATGGCTACACCTTC. This chain uses TRBV29-1 with TRBJ1-2; TRBD1 matches 7 bases. V was clipped by 6 bases and J by 3 bases; unmatched bases: 7. The germline CDR1 and CDR2 sequences are SQVTM and ANQGSEA. The CDR3 is 13 residues long. Together with reference TRBV29-1 and TRBJ1-2, the CDR3 gives the full variable domain: SAVISQKPSRDICQRGTSLTIQCQVDSQVTMMFWYRQQPGQSLTLIATANQGSEATYESGFVIDKFPISRPNLTFSTLTVSNMSPEDSSIYLCSVRTGQDYGYTFGSGTRLTVV.

The V gene is TRBV13, the J gene TRBJ2-5, with a possible D match to TRBD2 (5 bases). Germline values: CDR1 PRHDT, CDR2 FYEKMQ (reference sequence). V gave up 5 bases and J gave up 1 base, with 17 bases separating them. CDR3 length: 16 amino acids. This CDR3 reads CASSPPHPTSQETQYF. The CDR3 bases are TGTGCCAGCAGCCCCCCCCACCCAACTAGCCAAGAGACCCAGTACTTC.

The chain uses TRBV13 and TRBJ2-1; D is possibly TRBD2 (5 bases). Trimming pared 2 bases from V and 5 bases from J, leaving 10 bases between. In germline, CDR1 is PRHDT, CDR2 FYEKMQ (reference sequence). The length of the CDR3 is 14 residues. The CDR3 is CASSLPGEHNEQFF. The CDR3 bases are TGTGCCAGCAGCTTACCCGGGGAGCACAATGAGCAGTTCTTC.

The V gene is TRBV6-5, the J gene TRBJ1-1; D call uncertain. CDR1 MNHEY and CDR2 SVGAGI come from the germline V gene. V was cut by 5 bases and J by 0 bases, with 10 bases left in between. This CDR3 comprises 14 residues. This CDR3 is CASSETPLNTEAFF. The CDR3 DNA follows: TGTGCCAGCAGTGAGACACCCCTGAACACTGAAGCTTTCTTT.

The V and J genes are TRBV13 and TRBJ2-7; 7 positions agree with TRBD1. Germline CDR1 is PRHDT and CDR2 is FYEKMQ (reference sequence). This CDR3 is 15 amino acids long. V trimming: 5 bases; J trimming: 4 bases; junction bases outside the gene matches: 11. The CDR3 here is CASSPEGTAYYEQYF. DNA for the CDR3: TGTGCCAGCAGCCCCGAAGGGACAGCTTATTACGAGCAGTACTTC.

The chain employs TRBV30 and TRBJ1-2, with 10 bases lining up with TRBD1. CDR3 length: 13 residues. Trimming removed 5 bases from V and 3 bases from J; junction bases left unmatched: 3. In germline, CDR1 is GTSNPN, CDR2 SVGIG (reference sequence). The CDR3 DNA reads TGTGCCTGGCGGGGACAGGGGTACTATGGCTACACCTTC. This codes for CAWRGQGYYGYTF.

This clone was seen only once. The V call is TRBV7-9, the J call TRBJ2-7; 7 bases agree with TRBD1. V was pared by 7 bases and J by 6 bases, with 6 bases of the junction left unmatched. From germline, CDR1 is SEHNR and CDR2 FQNEAQ (reference sequence). The CDR3 length is 12 residues. The CDR3 region is CASTGTVGEQYF. CDR3 nucleotides: TGTGCCAGCACCGGGACAGTGGGCGAGCAGTACTTC.

The sample holds a few counts of this clone. The chain links TRBV25-1 to TRBJ1-5; tentative D call: TRBD1 (5 bases). The CDR3 is made up of 15 amino acids. Trimming removed 6 bases at V and 0 bases at J, with 12 bases between. Germline V gene lookup returns CDR1 MGHDK and CDR2 SYGVNS. The CDR3 protein is CASRGGEDSNQPQHF. The CDR3 coding sequence is TGTGCCAGCAGGGGAGGGGAGGATAGCAATCAGCCCCAGCATTTT.

V and J are TRBV10-3 and TRBJ2-7, with TRBD2 identical over 9 bases. Germline lookup yields CDR1 ENHRY and CDR2 SYGVKD. V lost 2 bases and J lost 0; bases outside the gene matches: 5. The length of the CDR3 is 16 residues. CDR3 in DNA: TGTGCCATCAGTGAGCCGAGCGGGGGGCCCTCCTACGAGCAGTACTTC. Its translation is CAISEPSGGPSYEQYF.

For this clone: Possible read error: a much larger clone is one base away. Other DNA sequences from this sample encode an identical CDR3 as well. The chain recombines TRBV4-1 with TRBJ1-1; weak D call: TRBD1 (5 bases). The CDR3 loop spans 15 amino acids. Germline lookup yields CDR1 MGHRA and CDR2 YSYEKL. V lost 7 bases to trimming and J lost 5 bases, with 20 bases between them. The CDR3 reads CASTRDFPYRTEAFF. CDR3 DNA sequence: TGCGCCAGCACGAGGGACTTCCCTTATAGGACTGAAGCTTTCTTT.

This clone was detected a few times. The chain has TRBV19 and TRBJ2-1; maybe TRBD2 (6 bases). The V gene's germline CDR1 is LNHDA and CDR2 SQIVND (reference sequence). Trimming stripped 2 bases from V and 8 bases from J, with 13 bases between. The CDR3 loop spans 14 amino acids. The CDR3 DNA reads as TGTGCCAGTAGTATATCGGGACTTAGCGATGAGCAGTTCTTC. It encodes CASSISGLSDEQFF.

The chain is built from TRBV27 and TRBJ1-2; TRBD1 agrees at 8 bases. The germline V gene has CDR1 MNHEY and CDR2 SMNVEV (reference sequence). The V segment lost 1 base and the J segment 3 bases; nucleotides outside the gene matches: 4. This CDR3 is built from 15 residues. The chain's CDR3 is CASSLWAGGDYGYTF. The CDR3 coding sequence is TGTGCCAGCAGTTTATGGGCAGGGGGCGACTATGGCTACACCTTC.

This clone occurred once. The rearrangement links TRBV29-1 to TRBJ2-7; 12 bases align to TRBD2. The CDR3 totals 17 residues. The germline V gene has CDR1 SQVTM and CDR2 ANQGSEA. The V segment lost 1 base and the J segment 2 bases; nucleotides outside the gene matches: 9. CDR3 residues: CSVEGSGGLAGTYEQYF. In DNA form, the CDR3 reads TGCAGCGTTGAAGGGTCAGGCGGACTAGCGGGGACCTACGAGCAGTACTTC.

This clone was counted only a few times. CDR3 sequence: CASSLDPGTEAFF. CDR3 DNA sequence: TGTGCCAGCAGCTTAGATCCCGGGACTGAAGCTTTCTTT. The V and J genes are TRBV7-2 and TRBJ1-1; D remains ambiguous. CDR1 and CDR2 (germline): SGHTA, FQGNSA. Trimming removed 1 base from V and 5 bases from J, with 8 bases in between. CDR3 length: 13 residues. The whole variable domain, remainder taken from reference TRBV7-2 and TRBJ1-1, is GAGVSQSPSNKVTEKGKDVELRCDPISGHTALYWYRQSLGQGLEFLIYFQGNSAPDKSGLPSDRFSAERTGGSVSTLTIQRTQQEDSAVYLCASSLDPGTEAFFGQGTRLTVV.

On this clone: A much larger clone lies a single base off, so this may be a read error. J is TRBJ2-3 and V is TRBV6-1, with 9 bases matching TRBD2. Looked up from germline, CDR1 is MNHNS and CDR2 is SASEGT. Unmatched junction bases numbered 2, after V lost 5 bases and J lost 2 bases. The CDR3 contains 14 residues. This chain's CDR3 is CASSRGGATDTQYF. The CDR3 DNA follows: TGTGCCAGCAGTCGCGGGGGGGCCACAGATACGCAGTATTTT.

The rearrangement links TRBV7-9 to TRBJ2-3; 8 bases agree with TRBD2. With V trimmed by 5 bases and J by 4 bases, 5 bases remained unmatched. This CDR3 is 14 amino acids long. Germline V gene lookup returns CDR1 SEHNR and CDR2 FQNEAQ (reference sequence). CDR3 amino acids: CASSSIAGPDTQYF. The DNA of the CDR3 is TGTGCCAGCAGCAGCATAGCGGGGCCAGATACGCAGTATTTT.

A few counts support this clone. The chain couples TRBV30 to TRBJ1-2; TRBD1 matches 7 bases. In germline, CDR1 is GTSNPN, CDR2 SVGIG (reference sequence). J was trimmed by 7 bases and V by 5 bases; bases with no gene match: 7. The CDR3 sequence is 12 residues long. CDR3 sequence: CAWVQGLVGYTF. As DNA, the CDR3 is TGTGCCTGGGTACAGGGGTTGGTTGGCTACACCTTC.

The sample holds many counts of this clone. V gene TRBV9 combines with J gene TRBJ1-2, with a tentative D call TRBD1 (5 bases). This CDR3 has 16 amino acids. Germline CDR1 reads SGDLS; CDR2 reads YYNGEE. With 3 bases removed from V and 6 bases from J, the gap between germline ends came to 21 bases. CDR3 in DNA: TGTGCCAGCAGCGCTAGCCGTACGGGACGGGGGGATGGCTACACCTTC. It specifies CASSASRTGRGDGYTF. The full variable domain, in which reference TRBV9 and TRBJ1-2 provide the parts outside the CDR3, is DSGVTQTPKHLITATGQRVTLRCSPRSGDLSVYWYQQSLDQGLQFLIQYYNGEERAKGNILERFSAQQFPDLHSELNLSSLELGDSALYFCASSASRTGRGDGYTFGSGTRLTVV.

This clone showed up just a few times. The V and J genes are TRBV4-3 and TRBJ1-4, with D perhaps matching TRBD1 (5 bases). Germline V lookup: CDR1 LGHNA, CDR2 YSLEER. V gave up 3 bases and J gave up 0 bases, with 11 bases separating them. CDR3 size: 16 residues. Here the CDR3 DNA reads TGCGCCAGCAGCCAGGAGGACAAGGCAACTAATGAAAAACTGTTTTTT. Translated: CASSQEDKATNEKLFF.

This clone was recorded a few times. V is TRBV13 and J is TRBJ2-7; 8 bases fit TRBD1. The J segment lost 3 bases and the V segment lost 5 bases, leaving 9 bases of the junction unmatched. This CDR3 contains 15 residues. Per the germline V gene, CDR1 is PRHDT and CDR2 is FYEKMQ (reference sequence). The CDR3 DNA is TGTGCCAGCAGCCCTAGAGGGACAGGTCTCTACGAGCAGTACTTC. Translation gives CASSPRGTGLYEQYF. Complete variable domain (other parts from reference TRBV13 and TRBJ2-7): AAGVIQSPRHLIKEKRETATLKCYPIPRHDTVYWYQQGPGQDPQFLISFYEKMQSDKGSIPDRFSAQQFSDYHSELNMSSLELGDSALYFCASSPRGTGLYEQYFGPGTRLTVT.

Concerning this clone: The same CDR3 also results from other DNA sequences found in this sample. The chain has TRBV27 and TRBJ1-2, with TRBD1 matching over 9 bases. The J segment lost 4 bases and the V segment lost 8 bases, leaving 2 bases of the junction unmatched. The germline CDR1 and CDR2 sequences are MNHEY and SMNVEV (reference sequence). The CDR3 runs to 12 residues. The CDR3 protein is CASRDRAYGYTF. The CDR3 DNA sequence: TGTGCCAGCCGGGACAGGGCCTATGGCTACACCTTC.

The rearrangement joins TRBV6-4 to TRBJ1-2; D is possibly TRBD1 (5 bases). Germline V gives CDR1 MRHNA, CDR2 SNTAGT. Trimming cost V 5 bases and J 0 bases, with 10 bases left between them. The CDR3 totals 14 residues. CDR3 nucleotide sequence: TGTGCCAGCAGTTACACGACAGCTAACTATGGCTACACCTTC. Protein sequence: CASSYTTANYGYTF.

This clone was seen just once. This rearrangement joins TRBV30 to TRBJ1-1; D uncertain. The CDR3 contains 13 residues. V was cut by 0 bases and J by 1 base, with 6 bases left in between. Per the germline V gene, CDR1 is GTSNPN and CDR2 is SVGIG (reference sequence). The DNA for the CDR3 is TGTGCCTGGAGTGTACACACGAACACTGAAGCTTTCTTT. Amino acid sequence: CAWSVHTNTEAFF.

This chain uses TRBV7-2 with TRBJ2-7, with 9 nucleotides matching TRBD1. This CDR3 region has 16 residues. From germline, CDR1 is SGHTA and CDR2 FQGNSA. Unmatched junction bases numbered 7, after V lost 3 bases and J lost 1 base. CDR3 in amino acids: CASSFDRGVLSYEQYF. The CDR3 DNA reads as TGTGCCAGCAGCTTCGACAGGGGGGTTTTATCCTACGAGCAGTACTTC. The entire variable domain, with the rest obtained from reference TRBV7-2 and TRBJ2-7, is as follows: GAGVSQSPSNKVTEKGKDVELRCDPISGHTALYWYRQSLGQGLEFLIYFQGNSAPDKSGLPSDRFSAERTGGSVSTLTIQRTQQEDSAVYLCASSFDRGVLSYEQYFGPGTRLTVT.

This clone was counted a few times. The gene calls are TRBV10-2 and TRBJ2-1; D is undetermined. V lost 2 bases and J lost 4, with 12 bases in between. The CDR3 spans 15 residues. The V gene's germline CDR1 is WSHSY and CDR2 SAAADI. The CDR3 here is CASSEGSPGYNEQFF. CDR3 DNA sequence: TGCGCCAGCAGTGAGGGTAGCCCGGGTTACAATGAGCAGTTCTTC.

The chain uses TRBV11-2 and TRBJ2-1; D call uncertain. Germline V lookup: CDR1 SGHAT, CDR2 FQNNGV. This CDR3 spans 11 amino acids. V gave up 5 bases and J gave up 10 bases, with 9 bases separating them. This chain's CDR3 is CASSPAQEQFF. CDR3 nucleotides: TGTGCCAGCAGCCCCGCACAGGAGCAGTTCTTC.